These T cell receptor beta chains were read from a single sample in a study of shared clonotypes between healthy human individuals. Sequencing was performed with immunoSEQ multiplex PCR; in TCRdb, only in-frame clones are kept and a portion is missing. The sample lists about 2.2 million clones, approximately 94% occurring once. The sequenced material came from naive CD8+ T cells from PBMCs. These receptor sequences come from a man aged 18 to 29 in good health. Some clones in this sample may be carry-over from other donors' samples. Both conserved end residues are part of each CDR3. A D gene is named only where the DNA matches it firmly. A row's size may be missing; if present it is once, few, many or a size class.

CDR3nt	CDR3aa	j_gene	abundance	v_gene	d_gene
TGTGCCAGCAGCGTAGTGACAGAGGCGAATGGCTACACCTTC	CASSVVTEANGYTF	TRBJ1-2	-	TRBV9	-
TGCAGCGTTGGACAGACGGAGAGTAATGAAAAACTGTTTTTT	CSVGQTESNEKLFF	TRBJ1-4	-	TRBV29-1	-
TGCAGCGTTGCCCCTGTAACATCATATGGCTACACCTTC	CSVAPVTSYGYTF	TRBJ1-2	once	TRBV29-1	-
TGTGCCAGCAGTTTCCTAGCTAACAATGAGCAGTTCTTC	CASSFLANNEQFF	TRBJ2-1	-	TRBV27	-
TGTGCCAGTAGTACGGACATCGCGAACACTGAAGCTTTCTTT	CASSTDIANTEAFF	TRBJ1-1	once	TRBV19	-
TGTGCCAGCAGCTTAGAGGTTGCAGGATACTACGAGCAGTACTTC	CASSLEVAGYYEQYF	TRBJ2-7	-	TRBV11-2	-
TGCAGCGCCCCAGTGAGCTCCTACAATGAGCAGTTCTTC	CSAPVSSYNEQFF	TRBJ2-1	once	TRBV29-1	-
TGTGCCAGTAGTACGGCAGGACGACGAGGGGAGCAGTACTTC	CASSTAGRRGEQYF	TRBJ2-7	-	TRBV19	-
TGCGCCAGCAGTCAATCCCCGCAGGGGTCCCCCTTAACCTACGAGCAGTACTTC	CASSQSPQGSPLTYEQYF	TRBJ2-7	-	TRBV23-1	-
TGTGCCACCTTGGGGACAGCCGAAGGAAACACCATATATTTT	CATLGTAEGNTIYF	TRBJ1-3	-	TRBV28	TRBD1
TGTGCCAGCAGACAGGGGTCTGACGAGCAGTACTTC	CASRQGSDEQYF	TRBJ2-7	-	TRBV5-8	TRBD1
TGTGCCAGCAGTGATAAAGCGGATACCTACGAGCAGTACTTC	CASSDKADTYEQYF	TRBJ2-7	-	TRBV7-8	-
TGTGCCAGCAGCTTAGATGTTGGGATAGACGAAGCGAACACCGGGGAGCTGTTTTTT	CASSLDVGIDEANTGELFF	TRBJ2-2	-	TRBV11-3	-
TGTGCCAGCAGTGTTCCGGGACAGGGGGGTGCGGGAGGGTCCTACGAGCAGTACTTC	CASSVPGQGGAGGSYEQYF	TRBJ2-7	-	TRBV2	TRBD1
TGTGCCAGCAGTCTTACTAGCGGGAGGGCCCCGAAAAACATTCAGTACTTC	CASSLTSGRAPKNIQYF	TRBJ2-4	-	TRBV14	TRBD2
TGTGCCAGCAGCCCACCCAGGGGCGCACGAGAGACCCAGTACTTC	CASSPPRGARETQYF	TRBJ2-5	-	TRBV25-1	-
TGTGCCAGCAGCTTAGCCGGGCCCTACAATGAGCAGTTCTTC	CASSLAGPYNEQFF	TRBJ2-1	few	TRBV7-9	-
TGTGCCGGACGCCTTGGAGAGACCCAGTACTTC	CAGRLGETQYF	TRBJ2-5	-	TRBV7-3	-
TGTGCCAGCAGCCAAGAAAGTTCACTAGCGGGCAACAATGAGCAGTTCTTC	CASSQESSLAGNNEQFF	TRBJ2-1	-	TRBV7-9	TRBD2
TGTGCCAGCACCAGGGAATACAGCTCCTACGAGCAGTACTTC	CASTREYSSYEQYF	TRBJ2-7	-	TRBV11-2	-
TGTGCCAGCAGCACCGGACAGCTGGTAAACACCATATATTTT	CASSTGQLVNTIYF	TRBJ1-3	-	TRBV9	-
TGTGCCAGCACCCAGTGGGGCAATGAGCAGTTCTTC	CASTQWGNEQFF	TRBJ2-1	-	TRBV7-2	-
TGTGCCAGTAGCCCGCGGACAGGCACGAACACCGGGGAGCTGTTTTTT	CASSPRTGTNTGELFF	TRBJ2-2	-	TRBV19	TRBD1
TGTGCCAGCAGTGAACGGGGTCAGGCCTGGGAGGAGCAGTACTTC	CASSERGQAWEEQYF	TRBJ2-7	-	TRBV2	-
TGTGCCAGCAGCGTCGGGACACCCCATGGCTACACCTTC	CASSVGTPHGYTF	TRBJ1-2	few	TRBV7-9	-
TGTGCCAGCAGTGAAAGGGGAAGCGGGTCGAGCTACGAGCAGTACTTC	CASSERGSGSSYEQYF	TRBJ2-7	-	TRBV6-1	-
TGTGCCAGCACGGGAACACAGGGGACAACCACCCCTAGCACAGATACGCAGTATTTT	CASTGTQGTTTPSTDTQYF	TRBJ2-3	-	TRBV11-2	TRBD1
TGCGCCAGCAGCCAGACCGGGACAGGGGGATACGAGCAGTACTTC	CASSQTGTGGYEQYF	TRBJ2-7	-	TRBV4-1	TRBD1
TGTGCCAGCAGCTTGGACGGGGGCTCTGGAAACACCATATATTTT	CASSLDGGSGNTIYF	TRBJ1-3	-	TRBV5-4	-
TGTGCCAGCAGGACAGACAGGAACACTGAAGCTTTCTTT	CASRTDRNTEAFF	TRBJ1-1	-	TRBV27	-
TGTGCCAGCAGTTTAACCCCTGGAGGGGGCGTCTATGGCTACACCTTC	CASSLTPGGGVYGYTF	TRBJ1-2	-	TRBV28	TRBD1
TGTGCCAGCACCCTCAATGACGGCCAAGATACGCAGTATTTT	CASTLNDGQDTQYF	TRBJ2-3	-	TRBV28	-
TGTGCCAGCAGCTACCGGGACACTAACGGAGAGCAGTACTTC	CASSYRDTNGEQYF	TRBJ2-7	-	TRBV27	-
TGTGCCAGCAGCCAGAACTACGGAAATGAGCAGTTCTTC	CASSQNYGNEQFF	TRBJ2-1	-	TRBV7-2	-
TGTGCCAGCAGTGAGGGGACAGGGAGCTCCTACGAGCAGTACTTC	CASSEGTGSSYEQYF	TRBJ2-7	once	TRBV25-1	TRBD1
TGTGCCAGCAGCCAAGGGACAGATGTGAACACTGAAGCTTTCTTT	CASSQGTDVNTEAFF	TRBJ1-1	-	TRBV27	TRBD1
TGTGCCAGCAGACCATCCGGGAACTACGAGCAGTACTTC	CASRPSGNYEQYF	TRBJ2-7	-	TRBV13	-
TGTGCCAGCAGTTTACAGGGGTCGGGCTATGGCTACACCTTC	CASSLQGSGYGYTF	TRBJ1-2	-	TRBV27	-
TGTGCCTGGAGTGTCCTAGACGGACTGAACACTGAAGCTTTCTTT	CAWSVLDGLNTEAFF	TRBJ1-1	-	TRBV30	-
TGTGCCAGCAGCTTAACAGCGGGAGGGCCCCACATTCAGTACTTC	CASSLTAGGPHIQYF	TRBJ2-4	-	TRBV7-8	TRBD2
TGTGCCAGCAGCTCTGCGGGACATCCCTACGAGCAGTACTTC	CASSSAGHPYEQYF	TRBJ2-7	-	TRBV7-9	-
TGTGCCAGCGTTGGTCTAGCGATGCACGAGCAGTACTTC	CASVGLAMHEQYF	TRBJ2-7	-	TRBV6-5	-
TGTGCCAGCACACGGGTCTGGTTTGGCGGCTACACCTTC	CASTRVWFGGYTF	TRBJ1-2	once	TRBV27	-
TGTGCCAGCAGTGATGGGGTAGCGGCGTCAACCTACGAGCAGTACTTC	CASSDGVAASTYEQYF	TRBJ2-7	-	TRBV28	-
TGTGCCCGCAGTTTAACGACAGGGGGGGGGTCGGAGCAGTACTTC	CARSLTTGGGSEQYF	TRBJ2-7	-	TRBV27	TRBD1
TGTGCCAGCAGCCTCCGCCGGGACAGGCTTCTGGGGCCCCAGCATTTT	CASSLRRDRLLGPQHF	TRBJ1-5	-	TRBV27	TRBD1
TGTGCCAGTAGTATTAGACTAGGCGGGACTGGGGCCAACGTCCTGACTTTC	CASSIRLGGTGANVLTF	TRBJ2-6	once	TRBV19	-
TGTGCCAGCAGTCCCGGGACGGGCTACAATGAGCAGTTCTTC	CASSPGTGYNEQFF	TRBJ2-1	-	TRBV27	-
TGTGCCAGTAGTATATACAGGGCCCCACAAGAGACCCAGTACTTC	CASSIYRAPQETQYF	TRBJ2-5	-	TRBV19	-
TGTGCCAGCAGCCCCAGTCGACCAAACGCGAACACCGGGGAGCTGTTTTTT	CASSPSRPNANTGELFF	TRBJ2-2	-	TRBV14	-
TGTGCCAGCAGCGTAGGCGGCCGCGAGCAGTACTTC	CASSVGGREQYF	TRBJ2-7	-	TRBV9	-
TGTGCCAGCAGCCCAACGACAGGGCCGATCCCCACCGGGGAGCTGTTTTTT	CASSPTTGPIPTGELFF	TRBJ2-2	-	TRBV7-9	TRBD1